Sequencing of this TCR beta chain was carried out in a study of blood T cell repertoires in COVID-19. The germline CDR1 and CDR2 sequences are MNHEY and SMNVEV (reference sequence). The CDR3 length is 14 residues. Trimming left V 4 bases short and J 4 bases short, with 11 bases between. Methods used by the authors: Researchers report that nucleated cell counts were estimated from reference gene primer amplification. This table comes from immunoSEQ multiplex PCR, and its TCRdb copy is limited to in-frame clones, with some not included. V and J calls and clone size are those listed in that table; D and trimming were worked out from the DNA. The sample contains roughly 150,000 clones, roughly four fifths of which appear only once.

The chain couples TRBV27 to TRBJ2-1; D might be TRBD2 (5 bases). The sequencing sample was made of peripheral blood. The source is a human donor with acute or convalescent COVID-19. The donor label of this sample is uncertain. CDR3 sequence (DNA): TGTGCCAGCAGTTGGAGGAGTCCATACAATGAGCAGTTCTTC. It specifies CASSWRSPYNEQFF.